The source of this TCR beta chain is a study of blood T cell repertoires in COVID-19. Study summary: The United States, Italy and Spain supplied acute and convalescent COVID-19 samples. PBMCs, B-cell-depleted T cells, or T cells were the source of the cDNA or gDNA that made up the material.

This clone was found many times. Clones were read by immunoSEQ multiplex PCR, and TCRdb kept only the in-frame ones, dropping some. This sample has about 49,000 clones; about 90% occur once, and the top ten carry 2.1%. In germline, CDR1 is SGHRS, CDR2 YFSETQ. CDR3 length equals 15 residues. V was pared by 2 bases and J by 2 bases, with 8 bases between. V usage is TRBV5-1 and J usage is TRBJ2-6, with D maybe TRBD1 (6 bases). Sequenced sample: peripheral blood. The origin of this receptor is a woman of 80 years or more with COVID-19, enrolled during active disease. CDR3 nucleotide sequence: TGCGCCAGCAGCTTACAGGGAGCTGGGGCCAACGTCCTGACTTTC. This encodes CASSLQGAGANVLTF. Variable domain in full (rest from reference TRBV5-1 and TRBJ2-6): KAGVTQTPRYLIKTRGQQVTLSCSPISGHRSVSWYQQTPGQGLQFLFEYFSETQRNKGNFPGRFSGRQFSNSRSEMNVSTLELGDSALYLCASSLQGAGANVLTFGAGSRLTVL.